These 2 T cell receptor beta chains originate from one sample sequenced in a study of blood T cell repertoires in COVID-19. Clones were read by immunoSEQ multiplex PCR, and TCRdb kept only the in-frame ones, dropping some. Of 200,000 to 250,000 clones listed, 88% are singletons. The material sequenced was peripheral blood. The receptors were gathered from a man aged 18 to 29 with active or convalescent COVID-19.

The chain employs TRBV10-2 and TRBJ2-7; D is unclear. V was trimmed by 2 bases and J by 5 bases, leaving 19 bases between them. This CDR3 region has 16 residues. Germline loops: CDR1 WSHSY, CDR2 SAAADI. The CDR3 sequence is CASSEHSTASRNEQYF. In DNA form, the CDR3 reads TGCGCCAGCAGTGAGCACTCGACGGCCTCTAGGAACGAGCAGTACTTC.

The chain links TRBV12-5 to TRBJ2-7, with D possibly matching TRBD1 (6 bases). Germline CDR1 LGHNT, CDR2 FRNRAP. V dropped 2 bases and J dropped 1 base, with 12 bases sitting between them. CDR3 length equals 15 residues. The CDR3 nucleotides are TGTGCTAGTGGTTTGTGGGACCAGGGGTCCTACGAGCAGTACTTC. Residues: CASGLWDQGSYEQYF. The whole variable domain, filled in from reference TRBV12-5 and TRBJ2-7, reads DARVTQTPRHKVTEMGQEVTMRCQPILGHNTVFWYRQTMMQGLELLAYFRNRAPLDDSGMPKDRFSAEMPDATLATLKIQPSEPRDSAVYFCASGLWDQGSYEQYFGPGTRLTVT.